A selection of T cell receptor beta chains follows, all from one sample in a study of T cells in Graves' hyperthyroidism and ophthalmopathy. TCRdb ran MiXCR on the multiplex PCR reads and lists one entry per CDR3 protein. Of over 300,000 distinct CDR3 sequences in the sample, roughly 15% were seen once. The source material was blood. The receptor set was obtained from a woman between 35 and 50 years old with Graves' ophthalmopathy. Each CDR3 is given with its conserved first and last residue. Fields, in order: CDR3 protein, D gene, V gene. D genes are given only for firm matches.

CASSSMSISGANVLTF,NA,TRBV11-2
CASSYSPGNEQFF,NA,TRBV6-5
CASSLRTPGRPRTGSGGYTF,TRBD1,TRBV12-3/TRBV12-4
CASSGSASVNTGELFF,NA,TRBV10-1
CASSPTGIKGNTEAFF,TRBD1,TRBV5-6
CASSFGGLAGNTIYF,NA,TRBV13
CATSASYQPQHF,NA,TRBV15
CASGTVLYGYTF,TRBD1,TRBV6-1
CASSFGTVAKNIQYF,NA,TRBV7-2
CASSRNIGDREHGYTF,TRBD1,TRBV3-1
CSARDPLTSSYEQYF,NA,TRBV20-1
CSARDRTSGSTRFETQYF,TRBD2,TRBV20-1
CASSFLRGYNSPLHF,NA,TRBV12-3/TRBV12-4
CASSPGPWEGDTQYF,TRBD2,TRBV7-2
CASSPDRAGNQPQHF,TRBD1,TRBV12-3/TRBV12-4
CARGSENTGELFF,NA,TRBV6-1
CASAETGTSGTGELFF,TRBD2,TRBV9
CSARRQWETEAFF,NA,TRBV20-1
CAISEPTTGLHNEQFF,NA,TRBV10-3
CSATENNEQFF,NA,TRBV20-1
CASSPGTGQPQHF,NA,TRBV19
CASSSPDRGSGSYNEQFF,TRBD1,TRBV5-1
CASSVSVSSYNEQFF,NA,TRBV6-2/TRBV6-3
CSVDRGGVTEAFF,NA,TRBV29-1
CASSEMASGRSGELFF,TRBD2,TRBV2
CASSLALGLKGSPLHF,NA,TRBV5-1
CASAIGRSTDTQYF,NA,TRBV6-1
CASSVGGWPHNEQFF,NA,TRBV9
CASSLGTDSLTEAFF,NA,TRBV5-8
CASSRLIQTTGELFF,NA,TRBV6-1
CAWRQGAYGYTF,TRBD1,TRBV30
CASSRQGLPGYEQFF,NA,TRBV18
CASSNSPTGPNYEQYF,NA,TRBV11-2
CASSIYAWSNQPQHF,NA,TRBV19
CASSFGRSSYNSPLHF,NA,TRBV27
CASSLGGLYNEQFF,NA,TRBV5-1
CASMGSNTEAFF,NA,TRBV19
CASSFLGSYNEQFF,NA,TRBV27
CASSLVASGGAETQYF,TRBD2,TRBV7-8
CAIRSGGRKDEQFF,TRBD1,TRBV10-3
CASSLGAGPANEQYF,NA,TRBV7-9
CASTRKHTGELFF,NA,TRBV3-1
CASMRPNYGYTF,NA,TRBV28